Below are 17 T cell receptor beta chains sequenced from a single sample in a study of blood T cell repertoires in COVID-19. The data were produced by immunoSEQ multiplex PCR, yet TCRdb's version contains in-frame clones alone and is incomplete. The sample lists about 46,000 clones, about 88% seen once, with 19% in the top ten. Sequencing used peripheral blood. These receptors were obtained from a man aged 65 to 79 with active COVID-19.

The chain joins TRBV4-1 to TRBJ2-1; TRBD1 might be the D (5 bases). The V gene's germline CDR1 is MGHRA and CDR2 YSYEKL. The V end lost 0 bases, the J end lost 6 bases, and 12 bases lay between the germline ends. This CDR3 contains 15 residues. CDR3 amino acids: CASSQDKIGANEQFF. CDR3 sequence (DNA): TGCGCCAGCAGCCAAGATAAAATTGGGGCCAATGAGCAGTTCTTC.

This rearrangement joins TRBV7-2 to TRBJ1-6, with 11 bases identical to TRBD1. J was trimmed by 2 bases and V by 5 bases; bases with no gene match: 11. CDR3 size: 19 residues. Germline V gives CDR1 SGHTA, CDR2 FQGNSA. CDR3 in DNA: TGTGCCAGCAGCCCGGAGGACAGGGGGCCAGCTGCCTATAATTCACCCCTCCACTTT. Translating gives CASSPEDRGPAAYNSPLHF.

This clone was found once. The chain links TRBV6-6 to TRBJ1-2; the D is unclear. Germline CDR1 MNHNY, CDR2 SVGAGI (reference sequence). This CDR3 has 14 amino acids. The ends were cut back, 0 bases at V and 7 bases at J, with 12 bases in the middle. Here the CDR3 reads CASSYSTGSGGYTF. In DNA, the CDR3 is TGTGCCAGCAGTTACTCGACGGGTAGTGGTGGCTACACCTTC.

The V and J genes are TRBV4-2 and TRBJ2-2, with D hard to call. Germline V CDR1 and CDR2: LGHNA, YNFKEQ. CDR3 length: 15 amino acids. Trimming cost V 5 bases and J 1 base, with 11 bases left between them. CDR3 DNA: TGTGCCAGCAGCTCTCCCGACTGGAACACCGGGGAGCTGTTTTTT. Translating gives CASSSPDWNTGELFF.

This chain uses TRBV4-3 with TRBJ2-1; 8 positions match TRBD2. The CDR3 totals 16 residues. Germline V gene sequence: CDR1 LGHNA, CDR2 YSLEER. Unmatched junction bases numbered 5, after V lost 4 bases and J lost 0 bases. The CDR3 sequence is CASSRQLADSYNEQFF. CDR3 in DNA: TGCGCCAGCAGCCGCCAACTAGCGGACTCCTACAATGAGCAGTTCTTC.

CDR3 DNA sequence: TGTGCCAGCAGCTCGCGGACTCTTAACACTGAAGCTTTCTTT. It encodes CASSSRTLNTEAFF. The genes are TRBV7-8 and TRBJ1-1; D ambiguous. The germline V gene encodes CDR1 SGHVS and CDR2 FQNEAQ. This CDR3 region has 14 residues. Between the trimmed V and J ends, which lost 4 bases and 2 bases, there was a span of 11 bases.

The chain carries TRBV30 and TRBJ2-5; no reliable D call. This CDR3 is 15 amino acids long. The V end lost 2 bases, the J end lost 2 bases, and 15 bases lay between the germline ends. Germline V gene lookup returns CDR1 GTSNPN and CDR2 SVGIG (reference sequence). This CDR3 reads CAWSPGEGAQETQYF. The DNA of the CDR3 is TGTGCCTGGAGTCCCGGCGAAGGAGCACAAGAGACCCAGTACTTC.

Worth noting for this clone: An end of the junction does not agree with germline; a read error may underlie this. This rearrangement joins TRBV7-8 to TRBJ1-5; D remains unclear. CDR1 and CDR2 from the germline V gene are SGHVS and FQNEAQ. CDR3 length: 15 residues. This CDR3 is CASSLRASSHQPQHF. The CDR3 coding sequence is TGTGCCAGCAGCTTAAGGGCCTCTAGCCATCAGCCCCAGCATTTT.

This sequence joins TRBV18 and TRBJ2-3; D remains unclear. Trimming pared 6 bases from V and 2 bases from J, leaving 6 bases between. Per germline, CDR1 KGHSH and CDR2 LQKENI. CDR3 size: 12 residues. The CDR3 bases are TGTGCCAGCTCCGCGTACACAGATACGCAGTATTTT. This encodes CASSAYTDTQYF.

The V and J genes are TRBV29-1 and TRBJ1-4, with D possibly being TRBD1 (6 bases). The V and J ends lost 3 bases and 8 bases respectively, with 13 bases between them. The CDR3 has 13 residues. Germline CDR1 and CDR2: SQVTM and ANQGSEA. The CDR3, as DNA: TGCAGCGTTGAGACAGGAGAGCGGGAAAAACTGTTTTTT. It codes for CSVETGEREKLFF.

The V gene is TRBV5-1, the J gene TRBJ2-7, with D possibly being TRBD1 (6 bases). Germline CDR1 and CDR2: SGHRS and YFSETQ. V was trimmed by 3 bases and J by 0 bases, leaving 16 bases between them. This CDR3 has 16 residues. CDR3 amino acids: CASSSTGIWSSYEQYF. Written as DNA, the CDR3 is TGCGCCAGCAGCTCCACAGGGATTTGGAGCTCCTACGAGCAGTACTTC. Full variable domain (remainder filled in from reference TRBV5-1 and TRBJ2-7): KAGVTQTPRYLIKTRGQQVTLSCSPISGHRSVSWYQQTPGQGLQFLFEYFSETQRNKGNFPGRFSGRQFSNSRSEMNVSTLELGDSALYLCASSSTGIWSSYEQYFGPGTRLTVT.

V is TRBV5-1 and J is TRBJ2-6; 8 bases map to TRBD1. CDR1 and CDR2 (germline): SGHRS, YFSETQ. The CDR3 has 16 amino acids. With 6 bases clipped from V and 0 bases from J, the junction kept 5 bases outside the gene matches. Written as DNA, the CDR3 is TGCGCCAGCACCCGGACAGGGAACTCTGGGGCCAACGTCCTGACTTTC. This sequence encodes CASTRTGNSGANVLTF.

The chain employs TRBV7-3 and TRBJ2-4; no clear D gene. The germline CDR1 and CDR2 sequences are SGHTA and FQGTGA. The CDR3 has 13 residues. Trimming shortened V by 0 bases and J by 2 bases, and 2 bases separated the two germline ends. CDR3 amino acids: CASSLTTKNIQYF. CDR3 DNA: TGTGCCAGCAGCTTAACTACCAAAAACATTCAGTACTTC.

The rearrangement uses TRBV5-1 and TRBJ1-2, with 7 bases matching TRBD1. The J segment lost 4 bases and the V segment lost 3 bases, leaving 3 bases of the junction unmatched. Germline lookup yields CDR1 SGHRS and CDR2 YFSETQ. The CDR3 loop spans 13 amino acids. The CDR3 DNA follows: TGCGCCAGCAGCTGGGGGACAGTCTATGGCTACACCTTC. Translated, it gives CASSWGTVYGYTF.

The J gene is TRBJ2-7, the V gene TRBV5-4, with 11 bases fitting TRBD2. CDR3 size: 16 residues. Germline CDR1 SGHNT, CDR2 YYREEE (reference sequence). Trimming took 4 bases from V and 3 from J; bases not matched to a gene: 9. In nucleotides, the CDR3 is TGTGCCAGCAGCAAAGCCGGGACTAGCGGCCTCTACGAGCAGTACTTC. It translates to CASSKAGTSGLYEQYF.

The chain is built from TRBV28 and TRBJ2-3; the match to TRBD2 covers 9 bases. Germline V gene lookup returns CDR1 MDHEN and CDR2 SYDVKM. The CDR3 sequence is 18 residues long. Trimming cost V 3 bases and J 0 bases; bases outside gene matches: 10. The CDR3 spells CASSFLRGGFLSTDTQYF. In DNA form, the CDR3 reads TGTGCCAGCAGTTTTTTGCGGGGGGGCTTCCTGAGCACAGATACGCAGTATTTT. Looking up the rest from reference TRBV28 and TRBJ2-3 gives the full variable domain: DVKVTQSSRYLVKRTGEKVFLECVQDMDHENMFWYRQDPGLGLRLIYFSYDVKMKEKGDIPEGYSVSREKKERFSLILESASTNQTSMYLCASSFLRGGFLSTDTQYFGPGTRLTVL.

The chain joins TRBV18 to TRBJ2-7; D is perhaps TRBD2 (6 bases). The ends were cut back, 3 bases at V and 2 bases at J, with 14 bases in the middle. The CDR3 totals 15 residues. Germline V gene data show CDR1 as KGHSH and CDR2 as LQKENI. The CDR3 protein is CASSPSGGFAYEQYF. For the CDR3, the DNA is TGTGCCAGCTCACCCTCCGGAGGGTTCGCCTACGAGCAGTACTTC.